The 20 T cell receptor beta chains given below trace back to one sample, sequenced in a study of cytomegalovirus exposure and HLA in healthy donors. PCR was performed using 60 Vbeta and 13 Jbeta primers. Sequencing was performed with immunoSEQ multiplex PCR; in TCRdb, only in-frame clones are kept and a portion is missing. The sample carries 110,000 to 150,000 clones, roughly 70% recorded once. The material sequenced was PBMCs. Receptors were obtained from a man aged 25-40 years in good health and CMV-seronegative.

The chain combines TRBV12-5 with TRBJ2-3, with 10 bases identical to TRBD1. Germline values: CDR1 LGHNT, CDR2 FRNRAP. The CDR3 consists of 15 residues. J lost 1 base, V lost 4 bases, and 2 bases had no gene match. Written as DNA, the CDR3 is TGTGCTAGTGGTTGGGGGACAGGGGGCACAGATACGCAGTATTTT. Translating gives CASGWGTGGTDTQYF.

This chain links TRBV14 with TRBJ1-4, with D tentatively TRBD1 (5 bases). Germline-derived CDR1 and CDR2 are SGHDN and FVKESK. The CDR3 is 12 residues long. The V end was cut by 5 bases, the J end by 10 bases, with 11 bases between. The CDR3 sequence: CASSSQGAKLFF. The CDR3 DNA follows: TGTGCCAGCAGCAGCCAGGGTGCAAAACTGTTTTTT.

This clone was observed a handful of times. This chain links TRBV6-5 with TRBJ1-5, with D perhaps TRBD1 (6 bases). CDR3 length: 14 amino acids. Trimming left V 6 bases short and J 2 bases short, with 11 bases between. The germline V gene has CDR1 MNHEY and CDR2 SVGAGI. CDR3 DNA sequence: TGTGCCAGCAGCCGGAACAGGGGCAATCAGCCCCAGCATTTT. Protein: CASSRNRGNQPQHF.

The chain carries TRBV11-2 and TRBJ2-1, with TRBD1 matching 10 bases. With V trimmed by 7 bases and J by 3 bases, 6 bases remained unmatched. The CDR3 contains 15 residues. The germline V gene encodes CDR1 SGHAT and CDR2 FQNNGV. The CDR3 DNA reads TGTGCCAGCACCGGTGGGACAGGGGACTACAATGAGCAGTTCTTC. This sequence encodes CASTGGTGDYNEQFF.

Only one count was recorded for this clone. The chain couples TRBV6-6 to TRBJ2-7; TRBD1 might be the D (5 bases). CDR1 and CDR2 from the germline V gene are MNHNY and SVGAGI (reference sequence). V lost 8 bases, J lost 6 bases, and 20 bases lay in between. The CDR3 is made up of 14 amino acids. The CDR3 region is CASGPAGPLSEQYF. In nucleotides, the CDR3 is TGTGCCAGCGGGCCGGCAGGGCCCTTGAGCGAGCAGTACTTC.

This chain uses TRBV13 with TRBJ1-1; a weak D match, TRBD1 (5 bases). The CDR3 spans 16 residues. Germline V lookup: CDR1 PRHDT, CDR2 FYEKMQ (reference sequence). V lost 0 bases to trimming and J lost 1 base, with 12 bases between them. CDR3 in DNA: TGTGCCAGCAGCTTAGGCCGGCGGACATCGAACACTGAAGCTTTCTTT. This gives the protein CASSLGRRTSNTEAFF.

This clone appeared a few times. This rearrangement joins TRBV5-1 to TRBJ2-7; TRBD1 agrees at 7 bases. CDR1 and CDR2 (germline): SGHRS, YFSETQ. V was pared by 2 bases and J by 4 bases, with 9 bases of the junction left unmatched. The length of the CDR3 is 15 residues. CDR3 sequence reads: CASSFDTLQGYEQYF. The CDR3 coding sequence is TGCGCCAGCAGCTTCGACACGCTACAGGGGTACGAGCAGTACTTC. The entire variable domain, with the rest obtained from reference TRBV5-1 and TRBJ2-7, is as follows: KAGVTQTPRYLIKTRGQQVTLSCSPISGHRSVSWYQQTPGQGLQFLFEYFSETQRNKGNFPGRFSGRQFSNSRSEMNVSTLELGDSALYLCASSFDTLQGYEQYFGPGTRLTVT.

The chain uses TRBV7-9 and TRBJ2-1, with a tentative D call TRBD2 (5 bases). Trimming removed 7 bases from V and 9 bases from J, with 19 bases in between. The CDR3 length is 14 residues. Germline V lookup: CDR1 SEHNR, CDR2 FQNEAQ (reference sequence). The CDR3: CASIPRDFSSEQFF. The CDR3 region has the DNA TGTGCCAGCATCCCCCGGGATTTTTCTAGTGAGCAGTTCTTC.

In this sample, this clone turned up a few times. The chain recombines TRBV7-2 with TRBJ2-1, with TRBD2 identical over 9 bases. Germline V gene lookup returns CDR1 SGHTA and CDR2 FQGNSA. V shed 1 base and J 6 bases; nucleotides not matched to a gene: 7. The CDR3 covers 16 residues. CDR3 loop: CASSLVRAGGGNEQFF. The CDR3 nucleotides are TGTGCCAGCAGCTTAGTGAGGGCGGGAGGGGGCAATGAGCAGTTCTTC.

The chain links TRBV6-1 to TRBJ2-7; 10 nucleotides align to TRBD1. V dropped 6 bases and J dropped 4; count of bases not matched to a gene: 6. This CDR3 has 14 amino acids. The germline V gene encodes CDR1 MNHNS and CDR2 SASEGT. The CDR3 protein is CASRGSGQGYEQYF. The CDR3 DNA reads as TGTGCCAGCAGGGGCTCGGGACAGGGGTACGAGCAGTACTTC.

The V and J genes are TRBV7-2 and TRBJ2-3, with 9 bases identical to TRBD2. The CDR3 is 17 amino acids. V trimming: 1 base; J trimming: 1 base; junction bases outside the gene matches: 6. The germline CDR1 and CDR2 sequences are SGHTA and FQGNSA. The CDR3 here is CASSLGVSSGGTDTQYF. The CDR3 DNA reads TGTGCCAGCAGCTTAGGTGTGTCTAGCGGGGGCACAGATACGCAGTATTTT.

The V and J genes are TRBV11-2 and TRBJ1-6; possibly TRBD1 for D (6 bases). CDR3 size: 15 residues. Germline loops: CDR1 SGHAT, CDR2 FQNNGV. V was shortened by 1 base and J by 9 bases, with 13 bases between the two germline ends. This CDR3 is CASSLVGAASSPLHF. The CDR3 DNA reads TGTGCCAGCAGCTTAGTGGGGGCGGCGAGTTCACCCCTCCACTTT.

J is TRBJ2-3 and V is TRBV28, with 10 bases aligning to TRBD2. J was trimmed by 4 bases and V by 8 bases; bases with no gene match: 3. The CDR3 length is 13 residues. Germline V gene lookup returns CDR1 MDHEN and CDR2 SYDVKM. The chain's CDR3 is CASSAGGADTQYF. CDR3 bases: TGTGCCAGCTCAGCGGGGGGGGCAGATACGCAGTATTTT.

This clone was seen once. The chain joins TRBV29-1 to TRBJ1-2; weak D call: TRBD1 (6 bases). Germline V CDR1 and CDR2: SQVTM, ANQGSEA. Trimming pared 4 bases from V and 4 bases from J, leaving 7 bases between. The CDR3 has 11 amino acids. CDR3 residues: CSVADSYGYTF. CDR3 DNA: TGCAGCGTTGCGGACAGCTATGGCTACACCTTC.

This clone appeared a few times. The chain combines TRBV5-8 with TRBJ2-4; 9 nucleotides agree with TRBD1. Germline V lookup: CDR1 SGHTS, CDR2 YDEGEE. The CDR3 loop spans 14 amino acids. V shed 3 bases and J 8 bases; nucleotides not matched to a gene: 6. Here the CDR3 reads CASSYPGQGDIQYF. In nucleotides, the CDR3 is TGTGCCAGCAGCTACCCGGGACAGGGTGACATTCAGTACTTC.

There are a few counts of this clone. This sequence joins TRBV10-3 and TRBJ2-3; the D gene is possibly TRBD1 (5 bases). Trimming took 11 bases from V and 6 from J, leaving 15 bases between them. Per germline, CDR1 ENHRY and CDR2 SYGVKD. The CDR3 has 12 amino acids. The CDR3 is CASGGQRDTQYF. The CDR3 DNA is TGTGCCTCCGGCGGACAAAGGGATACGCAGTATTTT.

The J gene is TRBJ1-4, the V gene TRBV30, with D possibly matching TRBD1 (5 bases). The CDR3 has 13 amino acids. Germline CDR1 reads GTSNPN; CDR2 reads SVGIG (reference sequence). V dropped 2 bases and J dropped 7 bases, with 11 bases sitting between them. The CDR3 DNA reads as TGTGCCTGGAGTCACGGGGGATTTGAAAAACTGTTTTTT. Translating gives CAWSHGGFEKLFF.

V and J are TRBV19 and TRBJ2-4, with 16 bases fitting TRBD2. The CDR3 has 19 residues. Germline CDR1 and CDR2: LNHDA and SQIVND (reference sequence). The V and J ends lost 5 bases and 4 bases, in that order; junction bases with no gene match: 11. CDR3 nucleotides: TGTGCCAGTAGTGCTGCGGGACTAGCGGGAGGGTTGGGAAAAAACATTCAGTACTTC. It translates to CASSAAGLAGGLGKNIQYF.

The CDR3 loop reads CASNGGDRVSSYTF. The DNA for the CDR3 is TGTGCCAGCAACGGGGGGGACAGGGTGTCGAGCTACACCTTC. The V call is TRBV2, the J call TRBJ1-2, with 9 bases matching TRBD1. This CDR3 is built from 14 residues. Germline-derived CDR1 and CDR2 are SNHLY and FYNNEI. Germline trimming cut 7 bases from V and 9 bases from J; bases unmatched to any gene: 12. Drawing the rest from reference TRBV2 and TRBJ1-2, the complete variable domain is EPEVTQTPSHQVTQMGQEVILRCVPISNHLYFYWYRQILGQKVEFLVSFYNNEISEKSEIFDDQFSVERPDGSNFTLKIRSTKLEDSAMYFCASNGGDRVSSYTFGSGTRLTVV.

V and J are TRBV5-5 and TRBJ2-7; unclear D gene. Deletions cut 3 bases from V and 3 bases from J, with 4 bases between. The CDR3 loop spans 11 amino acids. Germline V gives CDR1 SGHKS, CDR2 YYEKEE (reference sequence). The CDR3 protein is CASSSNYEQYF. In DNA form, the CDR3 reads TGTGCCAGCAGCTCCAACTACGAGCAGTACTTC.